These 25 T cell receptor beta chains came from one sample sequenced in a study of identical twins. TCRdb reprocessed the 5' RACE reads via MiXCR and lists one record per CDR3 protein. The sample lists approximately 250,000 distinct CDR3 sequences; 6% to 7% were seen once. The sample also formed part of further work on T cells expressing NK-cell markers.

Sequenced: CD8+ T cells sorted from blood. All receptors come from a woman younger than 30 in good health.

V is TRBV5-5 and J is TRBJ2-3; D might be TRBD1 or TRBD2, each matching 5 bases. This CDR3 has 17 residues. Trimming cost V 0 bases and J 0 bases, with 14 bases left between them. The germline V gene encodes CDR1 SGHKS and CDR2 YYEKEE (reference sequence). The CDR3 DNA reads as TGTGCCAGCAGCTTGGGGGGGAGCCTTGGAAGCACAGATACGCAGTATTTT. It yields the protein CASSLGGSLGSTDTQYF.

This clonotype was seen a handful of times. The chain links TRBV4-1 to TRBJ2-3; D call uncertain. Trimming shortened V by 3 bases and J by 10 bases, and 26 bases separated the two germline ends. The CDR3 length is 17 residues. The germline CDR1 and CDR2 sequences are MGHRA and YSYEKL. The CDR3 region is CASSHLFTPFFWVSQYF. The DNA for the CDR3 is TGCGCCAGCAGCCACCTCTTTACGCCCTTTTTTTGGGTTTCGCAGTATTTT.

The sample holds a few counts of this clonotype. The CDR3 sequence is CASSPPGMAFF. For the CDR3, the DNA is TGTGCCAGCAGCCCGCCCGGTATGGCTTTCTTT. The chain has TRBV7-2 and TRBJ1-1; the D is unclear. The CDR3 sequence is 11 residues long. V lost 5 bases, J lost 11 bases, and 12 bases lay in between. Per germline, CDR1 SGHTA and CDR2 FQGNSA.

This clonotype has a count of ten or more. J is TRBJ2-7 and V is TRBV5-1; 8 bases are a match to TRBD1. Losses at the gene ends were 4 bases for V and 4 bases for J; bases not matched to a gene: 10. This CDR3 spans 15 amino acids. CDR1 SGHRS and CDR2 YFSETQ come from the germline V gene. CDR3 sequence reads: CASSPAGGEGYEQYF. The CDR3 DNA is TGCGCCAGCAGCCCCGCAGGGGGCGAAGGTTACGAGCAGTACTTC.

This clonotype was observed many times. The chain is built from TRBV9 and TRBJ2-3; 10 bases line up with TRBD2. V was pared by 6 bases and J by 4 bases, with 11 bases of the junction left unmatched. The CDR3 has 16 residues. Germline CDR1 is SGDLS and CDR2 is YYNGEE. CDR3 bases: TGTGCCAGCAACCCGGACCCAGCGGGGGGGCCAGATACGCAGTATTTT. Translating gives CASNPDPAGGPDTQYF.

This clonotype turned up a few times. A junction end diverges from the germline sequence, so it may reflect a read error. The chain combines TRBV5-4 with TRBJ2-1; D tentatively reads TRBD1 or TRBD2 (5 bases each). The CDR3 has 13 amino acids. Germline lookup yields CDR1 SGHNT and CDR2 YYREEE (reference sequence). CDR3 DNA: TGTGCCATCAGCTGGGGGACGATCAATGAGCAGTTCTTC. It specifies CAISWGTINEQFF.

This clonotype turned up a few times. The CDR3 here is CASSESRSGGGFGYTF. For the CDR3, the DNA is TGCGCCAGCAGTGAGTCGAGATCAGGGGGCGGCTTTGGCTACACCTTC. The gene calls are TRBV10-2 and TRBJ1-2; 8 bases line up with TRBD1. The CDR3 has 16 amino acids. Unmatched junction bases numbered 10, after V lost 0 bases and J lost 7 bases. Germline loops: CDR1 WSHSY, CDR2 SAAADI.

This clonotype has only a few counts. This chain joins TRBV6-6 and TRBJ1-1; D remains ambiguous. Per the germline V gene, CDR1 is MNHNY and CDR2 is SVGAGI (reference sequence). The CDR3 sequence is 10 residues long. Trimming removed 7 bases from V and 10 bases from J, with 10 bases in between. The CDR3, as DNA: TGTGCCAGCAACAAAGGTGGAGCTTTCTTT. It encodes CASNKGGAFF.

In this sample, this clonotype turned up many times. V is TRBV3-1 and J is TRBJ2-2; D is unresolved. Trimming shortened V by 1 base and J by 5 bases, and 14 bases separated the two germline ends. The length of the CDR3 is 16 residues. CDR1 and CDR2 (germline): LGHDT, YNNKEL (reference sequence). The CDR3 reads CASSQGQTLRTGELFF. The CDR3 DNA follows: TGTGCCAGCAGCCAAGGACAAACCCTGAGAACCGGGGAGCTGTTTTTT.

In its sample, this clonotype was seen many times. The DNA for the CDR3 is TGTGCCAGCAGCCTGGCGGGAACTGCCGACTGGAACACCGGGGAGCTGTTTTTT. Translation: CASSLAGTADWNTGELFF. The chain has TRBV3-1 and TRBJ2-2, with D possibly TRBD2 on 6 matching bases. V lost 4 bases, J lost 1 base, and 19 bases lay in between. Germline V gene sequence: CDR1 LGHDT, CDR2 YNNKEL (reference sequence). The CDR3 loop spans 18 amino acids.

V gene TRBV3-1 combines with J gene TRBJ2-7, with a possible D match to TRBD1 (5 bases). CDR3 size: 17 residues. Germline CDR1 LGHDT, CDR2 YNNKEL (reference sequence). Trimming took off 0 bases at V and 4 bases at J, with 19 bases between the two ends. The CDR3 sequence is CASSQEGPGGRKYEQYF. The CDR3 coding sequence is TGTGCCAGCAGCCAAGAGGGGCCGGGCGGCCGGAAATACGAGCAGTACTTC.

The sample holds many counts of this clonotype. The chain recombines TRBV2 with TRBJ1-5; D gene uncertain. V was shortened by 10 bases and J by 6 bases, with 13 bases between the two germline ends. Germline V gives CDR1 SNHLY, CDR2 FYNNEI. The CDR3 is 12 residues long. The CDR3 DNA is TGTGCCACCCGAAGGGCGGGTCAGCCCCAGCATTTT. Its protein is CATRRAGQPQHF. Filled out from reference TRBV2 and TRBJ1-5, the complete variable domain reads EPEVTQTPSHQVTQMGQEVILRCVPISNHLYFYWYRQILGQKVEFLVSFYNNEISEKSEIFDDQFSVERPDGSNFTLKIRSTKLEDSAMYFCATRRAGQPQHFGDGTRLSIL.

The rearrangement uses TRBV4-3 and TRBJ2-7; 7 nucleotides line up with TRBD1. The CDR3 is 14 residues long. V dropped 3 bases and J dropped 2; count of bases not matched to a gene: 4. Germline CDR1 and CDR2: LGHNA and YSLEER. The CDR3 nucleotides are TGCGCCAGCAGCCATCGGGACAGTCCCTACGAGCAGTACTTC. It specifies CASSHRDSPYEQYF.

This clonotype was seen a few times. This chain links TRBV4-2 with TRBJ2-3; 11 bases fit TRBD2. Germline V lookup: CDR1 LGHNA, CDR2 YNFKEQ. The CDR3 sequence is 17 residues long. V lost 1 base, J lost 10 bases, and 13 bases stayed unmatched. CDR3 nucleotides: TGTGCCAGCAGCCAAGCCCCATTAGCGGGGGGGGAAACGGCGCAGTATTTT. Its translation is CASSQAPLAGGETAQYF.

This chain connects TRBV7-6 to TRBJ2-3; a possible D gene is TRBD1 (5 bases). The CDR3 has 15 amino acids. V was pared by 2 bases and J by 4 bases, with 13 bases between. Germline CDR1 and CDR2: SGHVS and FNYEAQ. This CDR3 reads CASSLYQGSSDTQYF. In DNA form, the CDR3 reads TGTGCCAGCAGCTTATACCAGGGTTCTTCAGATACGCAGTATTTT.

This clonotype was observed at least ten times. DNA for the CDR3: TGCGCCAGCAGCTCTCTCCCGGGGACGGATGTAGGCTACACCTTC. Translating it yields CASSSLPGTDVGYTF. The chain carries TRBV5-1 and TRBJ1-2; maybe TRBD1 (5 bases). The CDR3 is 15 amino acids. Between the trimmed V and J ends, which lost 3 bases and 8 bases, there was a span of 20 bases. Germline-derived CDR1 and CDR2 are SGHRS and YFSETQ.

The chain joins TRBV2 to TRBJ2-7; no firm D call. CDR1 and CDR2 from the germline V gene are SNHLY and FYNNEI. CDR3 length: 11 residues. The V gene lost 8 bases and the J gene lost 7 bases, with 12 bases spanning the gap. In DNA form, the CDR3 reads TGTGCCAGCGGCCATCCCCGAGAGCAGTACTTC. Its protein is CASGHPREQYF.

This clonotype was seen a few times. V gene TRBV6-4 combines with J gene TRBJ2-3, with a weak D call TRBD1 (5 bases). Germline V gives CDR1 MRHNA, CDR2 SNTAGT. V lost 2 bases, J lost 2 bases, and 5 bases lay in between. CDR3 length equals 13 residues. CDR3 nucleotides: TGTGCCAGCAGTGACGGGGCCACAGATACGCAGTATTTT. Protein product: CASSDGATDTQYF.

This clonotype was counted between two and nine times. The genes are TRBV6-1 and TRBJ2-1; TRBD2 matches at 13 bases. V shed 9 bases and J 2 bases; nucleotides not matched to a gene: 1. The CDR3 is 14 residues long. Germline V gene data show CDR1 as MNHNS and CDR2 as SASEGT. As DNA, the CDR3 is TGTGCCAGTACTAGCGGGGGGGCCTACAATGAGCAGTTCTTC. It translates to CASTSGGAYNEQFF.

The chain employs TRBV6-5 and TRBJ2-1; 8 bases map to TRBD2. The trim removed 4 bases at V and 8 bases at J, leaving 10 bases unmatched. The CDR3 is made up of 15 amino acids. Germline CDR1 is MNHEY and CDR2 is SVGAGI. This CDR3 is CASSSPSGSRYEQFF. The CDR3 DNA follows: TGTGCCAGCAGTTCCCCGAGCGGGAGCAGATATGAGCAGTTCTTC.

The chain has TRBV10-3 and TRBJ1-5, with 7 bases matching TRBD1. Germline CDR1 is ENHRY and CDR2 is SYGVKD. The V gene end was trimmed by 3 bases and the J gene end by 7 bases; junction bases not matched to a gene: 9. The CDR3 runs to 15 residues. This CDR3 is CAISDGGGRGQPQHF. The CDR3 DNA sequence: TGTGCCATCAGTGACGGAGGGGGCAGAGGGCAGCCCCAGCATTTT.

J is TRBJ1-2 and V is TRBV7-9, with D possibly TRBD1 on 6 matching bases. V gave up 2 bases and J gave up 7 bases, with 14 bases separating them. The CDR3 loop spans 14 amino acids. Germline values: CDR1 SEHNR, CDR2 FQNEAQ (reference sequence). CDR3 coding DNA: TGTGCCAGCAGCTTACCAACGGGGGCGCTTGGCTACACCTTC. It encodes CASSLPTGALGYTF.

This clonotype was observed at least ten times. The chain combines TRBV7-8 with TRBJ2-1; 13 nucleotides align to TRBD2. The length of the CDR3 is 18 residues. Looked up from germline, CDR1 is SGHVS and CDR2 is FQNEAQ. V trimming: 7 bases; J trimming: 2 bases; junction bases outside the gene matches: 11. The CDR3 nucleotides read TGTGCCAGCAATCCGACTAGCGGGAGGTCAAAACCCTACAATGAGCAGTTCTTC. Protein: CASNPTSGRSKPYNEQFF.

At least ten counts were recorded for this clonotype. V usage is TRBV29-1 and J usage is TRBJ2-7, with D perhaps matching TRBD1 or TRBD2 (6 bases each). V shed 3 bases and J shed 2 bases, with 11 bases lying between them. Germline CDR1 reads SQVTM; CDR2 reads ANQGSEA. This CDR3 is 13 amino acids long. The DNA of the CDR3 is TGCAGCGTTGAGGGGGGCAACCCCTACGAGCAGTACTTC. Translating gives CSVEGGNPYEQYF.

The V call is TRBV7-8, the J call TRBJ1-1; D is perhaps TRBD1 (5 bases). The V gene lost 5 bases and the J gene lost 8 bases, with 15 bases spanning the gap. The CDR3 loop spans 13 amino acids. Per the germline V gene, CDR1 is SGHVS and CDR2 is FQNEAQ. The CDR3 DNA follows: TGTGCCAGCAGCGGGAGGGGCCTGTTAGAAGCTTTCTTT. Its protein is CASSGRGLLEAFF.